The entry that follows covers one T cell receptor (beta chain) sequence. The sample comes from a study of cytomegalovirus exposure and HLA in healthy donors. The junction had 15 bases not matched to a gene; V was cut back by 6 bases and J by 6 bases. CDR3 length: 16 residues. The germline gives CDR1 MDHEN, CDR2 SYDVKM. 60 Vbeta and 13 Jbeta primers were used in PCR. Produced via immunoSEQ multiplex PCR; TCRdb's table is partial and in-frame only. The data contain more than 130,000 clones, around 80% of them singletons. This chain links TRBV28 with TRBJ1-2; 8 bases line up with TRBD1. Material for sequencing was PBMCs. The sequence was collected from a man younger than 40 in good health and CMV-seronegative. CDR3 protein: CASRDRTGTNFDGYTF. CDR3 bases: TGTGCCAGCAGAGACCGGACAGGGACCAACTTTGATGGCTACACCTTC.